What follows is one T cell receptor beta chain and its context. As yet, its antigen is unknown. This sample is drawn from a study of T-cell reconstitution after alpha-beta-depleted transplantation in children. For TCRbeta, the library was prepared with unique molecular identifiers. TCRdb reprocessed the PCR reads with MiXCR, giving one entry per CDR3 protein. The sample consists of 700,000 or so distinct CDR3 sequences, 10% to 15% of them appearing once. The length of the CDR3 is 18 residues. The germline V gene has CDR1 LGHDT and CDR2 YNNKEL (reference sequence). V was trimmed by 1 base and J by 3 bases, leaving 22 bases between them. Study-level results: Some patients' high day-60 TCRbeta diversity was attributed to recipient cells surviving conditioning. Expanded clones from the graft, numbering several hundred, reportedly supplied alpha-beta T cells about two months after transplant.

This sequence joins TRBV3-1 and TRBJ2-7; TRBD2 might be the D (5 bases). The clonotype originates from a girl between 2 and 10 years old with congenital amegakaryocytic thrombocytopenia, due to receive a stem cell transplant. The sequences come from PBMCs, collected before TCRalphabeta/CD19-depleted stem cell transplant. In nucleotides, the CDR3 is TGTGCCAGCAGCCAAGTTTATATGGCGTCGGGAAGGAACTACGAGCAGTACTTC. This gives the protein CASSQVYMASGRNYEQYF.